These T cell receptor beta chains were read from a single sample in a study of blood T cell repertoires in COVID-19. Only in-frame clones appear in the TCRdb table, and some are missing; sequencing was by immunoSEQ multiplex PCR. This sample has some 200,000 clones; 87% occur once, and the top ten carry approximately 12%. The material sequenced was peripheral blood. The receptors derive from a woman aged 18-29 years who had recovered from COVID-19. Each CDR3 is given with its conserved first and last residue. Each record gives: V gene, J gene, D gene, clone size, CDR3 protein, CDR3 DNA. The D gene is left open where the match is weak. Rows may omit the clone size; those that give it use once, few, many or a size class.

TRBV11-2,TRBJ1-1,TRBD1,NA,CASSKNRGTEAFF,TGTGCCAGCAGCAAAAACAGGGGCACTGAAGCTTTCTTT
TRBV13,TRBJ2-1,TRBD1,NA,CASSLGQSSYNEQFF,TGTGCCAGCAGCTTGGGACAGAGCTCCTACAATGAGCAGTTCTTC
TRBV25-1,TRBJ2-7,NA,few,CASSEPVVGTAGPQYF,TGTGCCAGCAGTGAGCCCGTCGTCGGGACGGCGGGGCCGCAGTACTTC
TRBV4-1,TRBJ2-3,TRBD2,NA,CASSPRLLAGGGGNTQYF,TGCGCCAGCAGCCCCCGGCTCCTAGCGGGAGGAGGAGGGAATACGCAGTATTTT
TRBV7-9,TRBJ2-1,NA,NA,CASSFLQGTRNEQFF,TGTGCCAGCAGCTTCCTACAAGGGACTCGGAATGAGCAGTTCTTC
TRBV30,TRBJ1-2,NA,NA,CAWVDSRGYTF,TGTGCCTGGGTTGACAGTCGCGGCTACACCTTC
TRBV27,TRBJ1-2,NA,NA,CASSLAGAQGYTF,TGTGCCAGCAGTTTAGCGGGGGCCCAGGGCTACACCTTC
TRBV2,TRBJ1-1,NA,few,CASWDNPNTEAFF,TGTGCCAGCTGGGACAACCCGAACACTGAAGCTTTCTTT
TRBV25-1,TRBJ2-1,NA,NA,CASSEMSSMGEQFF,TGTGCCAGCAGTGAAATGAGTAGCATGGGTGAGCAGTTCTTC
TRBV7-3,TRBJ2-2,TRBD2,NA,CASSPGMAGVLVGELFF,TGTGCCAGCAGCCCCGGCATGGCGGGAGTTTTAGTCGGGGAGCTGTTTTTT
TRBV7-3,TRBJ2-1,TRBD2,NA,CASSPSGLADNEQFF,TGTGCCAGCAGCCCGTCCGGGCTAGCGGACAATGAGCAGTTCTTC
TRBV7-2,TRBJ1-6,NA,NA,CASSLYRTALNSPLHF,TGTGCCAGCAGCTTATACCGGACAGCCCTGAATTCACCCCTCCACTTT
TRBV6-5,TRBJ1-5,TRBD1,NA,CASRGTDSNQPQHF,TGTGCCAGCAGGGGGACAGATAGCAATCAGCCCCAGCATTTT
TRBV19,TRBJ2-2,NA,few,CAGRRQANTGELFF,TGTGCCGGTAGGCGACAGGCTAACACCGGGGAGCTGTTTTTT
TRBV27,TRBJ2-7,TRBD2,NA,CASMAGGRAEQYF,TGTGCCAGCATGGCGGGGGGGCGGGCCGAGCAGTACTTC
TRBV2,TRBJ2-2,NA,NA,CASSAGERGTGELFF,TGTGCCAGCAGTGCGGGGGAGAGGGGCACCGGGGAGCTGTTTTTT
TRBV11-3,TRBJ2-7,NA,NA,CASSGAEGGEQYF,TGTGCCAGCAGCGGGGCCGAAGGTGGCGAGCAGTACTTC
TRBV19,TRBJ2-2,NA,NA,CASSIGRNTGELFF,TGTGCCAGTAGTATAGGCAGAAACACCGGGGAGCTGTTTTTT
TRBV27,TRBJ1-5,NA,NA,CASSQQGRNQPQHF,TGTGCCAGCAGTCAACAGGGCCGGAATCAGCCCCAGCATTTT
TRBV7-3,TRBJ2-5,TRBD2,NA,CASSRTSGHQETQYF,TGTGCCAGCAGCCGGACTAGCGGGCACCAAGAGACCCAGTACTTC
TRBV29-1,TRBJ1-5,NA,few,CSGTWGVDQPQHF,TGCAGCGGCACTTGGGGAGTCGATCAGCCCCAGCATTTT
TRBV6-5,TRBJ1-5,NA,NA,CASSWGRGGQPQHF,TGTGCCAGCAGTTGGGGCCGCGGGGGTCAGCCCCAGCATTTT
TRBV5-4,TRBJ2-7,TRBD1,NA,CASSPRTGGYEQYF,TGTGCCAGCAGCCCCAGGACAGGGGGCTACGAGCAGTACTTC
TRBV13,TRBJ2-1,NA,NA,CASSLVGWSSEETPNGNEQFF,TGTGCCAGCAGCTTAGTCGGCTGGTCTAGCGAAGAGACCCCAAATGGCAATGAGCAGTTCTTC
TRBV13,TRBJ1-6,TRBD1,NA,CASSPGSGTGNSPLHF,TGTGCCAGCAGCCCCGGGTCTGGGACAGGGAATTCACCCCTCCACTTT
TRBV5-1,TRBJ2-7,TRBD2,NA,CASRHERERPYEQYF,TGCGCCAGCAGACATGAGCGGGAGCGCCCCTACGAGCAGTACTTC
TRBV7-9,TRBJ2-5,TRBD2,NA,CASSPNPGGFQETQYF,TGTGCCAGCAGCCCAAACCCGGGGGGTTTCCAAGAGACCCAGTACTTC
TRBV27,TRBJ2-7,NA,NA,CATQSLGQTNEQYF,TGTGCCACCCAGTCGCTGGGACAAACAAACGAGCAGTACTTC
TRBV5-1,TRBJ1-2,TRBD1,few,CASSTRDRGEIYGYTF,TGCGCCAGCAGCACCCGGGACAGGGGCGAAATCTATGGCTACACCTTC
TRBV27,TRBJ1-2,NA,once,CATAPVANYGYTF,TGTGCCACCGCGCCGGTCGCGAACTATGGCTACACCTTC
TRBV5-4,TRBJ2-5,TRBD1,NA,CASSLGDRYQETQYF,TGTGCCAGCAGCTTGGGGGACAGGTACCAAGAGACCCAGTACTTC
TRBV20-1,TRBJ2-1,NA,once,CSASGARGSSYNEQFF,TGCAGTGCTAGTGGCGCCCGGGGGAGCTCCTACAATGAGCAGTTCTTC
TRBV5-1,TRBJ2-3,TRBD2,NA,CASSLVGGSREGQYF,TGCGCCAGCAGCTTGGTGGGCGGGAGCCGAGAGGGGCAGTATTTT
TRBV11-2,TRBJ2-1,TRBD2,NA,CASSLGGSHNEQFF,TGTGCCAGCAGCTTAGGCGGGAGTCATAATGAGCAGTTCTTC
TRBV29-1,TRBJ2-7,NA,once,CSVLTRTSTYEQYF,TGCAGCGTCCTGACTAGAACCTCGACCTACGAGCAGTACTTC
TRBV11-2,TRBJ2-3,NA,NA,CASSLISMGDSDTQYF,TGTGCCAGCAGCTTGATATCTATGGGGGACTCAGATACGCAGTATTTT
TRBV19,TRBJ2-1,NA,NA,CASSIDLAGSYNEQFF,TGTGCCAGTAGTATAGATCTGGCGGGATCGTACAATGAGCAGTTCTTC
TRBV19,TRBJ2-7,TRBD1,NA,CASSTRDRGSYEQYF,TGTGCCAGTAGCACCCGGGACAGGGGCTCCTACGAGCAGTACTTC
TRBV19,TRBJ2-5,TRBD1,NA,CASSLGTGGETQYF,TGTGCCAGTAGCCTCGGGACAGGGGGGGAGACCCAGTACTTC
TRBV11-1,TRBJ2-7,NA,NA,CASSKQEYEQYF,TGTGCCAGCTCCAAACAGGAGTACGAGCAGTACTTC
TRBV2,TRBJ1-2,TRBD1,NA,CASSDPGTDYGYTF,TGTGCCAGCAGCGACCCGGGGACAGATTATGGCTACACCTTC
TRBV6-5,TRBJ2-7,NA,NA,CASSPQGHTVQYF,TGTGCCAGCAGTCCGCAGGGACATACGGTGCAGTACTTC
TRBV29-1,TRBJ2-1,NA,NA,CSVIDRRNEQFF,TGCAGCGTTATCGACAGGAGGAATGAGCAGTTCTTC
TRBV11-2,TRBJ1-6,NA,NA,CASSETGQGSPLHF,TGTGCCAGCAGCGAAACAGGGCAGGGTTCACCCCTCCACTTT
TRBV12-3/TRBV12-4,TRBJ1-2,NA,NA,CASRLSTGYGYTF,TGTGCCAGCAGACTAAGCACAGGGTATGGCTACACCTTC
TRBV30,TRBJ2-2,TRBD2,NA,CAWISPRSGSRAGELFF,TGTGCCTGGATCTCCCCCCGTAGCGGGAGTCGGGCCGGGGAGCTGTTTTTT
TRBV6-2/TRBV6-3,TRBJ2-4,TRBD2,few,CASSKSGVAKNIQYF,TGTGCCAGCAGCAAGAGCGGGGTAGCCAAAAACATTCAGTACTTC
TRBV5-1,TRBJ1-4,NA,NA,CASSLAIAGGTNEKLFF,TGCGCCAGCAGCTTGGCCATAGCAGGAGGGACGAATGAAAAACTGTTTTTT
TRBV5-1,TRBJ1-1,NA,NA,CASSPHSEPGTEAFF,TGCGCCAGCAGCCCCCATTCGGAGCCTGGCACTGAAGCTTTCTTT
TRBV25-1,TRBJ2-7,TRBD2,few,CASSTGTSRYEQYF,TGTGCCAGCAGTACAGGGACTAGCCGCTACGAGCAGTACTTC
TRBV6-1,TRBJ2-7,NA,NA,CASSDTGTYEQYF,TGTGCCAGCAGTGATACAGGGACCTACGAGCAGTACTTC
TRBV2,TRBJ1-5,NA,NA,CASSDDIWGNQPQHF,TGTGCCAGCAGTGACGACATCTGGGGCAATCAGCCCCAGCATTTT
TRBV10-3,TRBJ1-3,NA,NA,CAISESMTAGNTIYF,TGTGCCATCAGTGAGTCTATGACAGCCGGAAACACCATATATTTT